These 22 T cell receptor beta chains were all obtained from the same sample, sequenced in a study of cytomegalovirus exposure and HLA in healthy donors. Primers included in the PCR were 60 Vbeta and 13 Jbeta primers. Data came from immunoSEQ multiplex PCR; TCRdb stores just in-frame clones and leaves some out. This sample's table reports roughly 140,000 clones. Sequencing was performed on PBMCs. The receptors stem from a male donor in good health and CMV-seronegative.

This chain joins TRBV6-1 and TRBJ2-7, with D perhaps matching TRBD2 (6 bases). The CDR3 runs 14 residues. Trimming removed 7 bases from V and 6 bases from J, with 19 bases in between. Germline loops: CDR1 MNHNS, CDR2 SASEGT. DNA for the CDR3: TGTGCCAGCACGAGCCCACCACTAGCATCCGAGCAGTACTTC. Its protein is CASTSPPLASEQYF.

The chain carries TRBV5-6 and TRBJ1-4, with 7 positions matching TRBD1. With V trimmed by 3 bases and J by 7 bases, 9 bases remained unmatched. CDR3 size: 15 residues. Looked up from germline, CDR1 is SGHDT and CDR2 is YYEEEE. In DNA, the CDR3 is TGTGCCAGCAGCTACCCGGGACAGATGGCTGAAAAACTGTTTTTT. Translating it yields CASSYPGQMAEKLFF.

The chain carries TRBV25-1 and TRBJ2-6; the match to TRBD2 covers 7 bases. This CDR3 has 17 residues. V shed 6 bases, J shed 0 bases, and the junction held 8 bases outside the gene matches. The germline V gene encodes CDR1 MGHDK and CDR2 SYGVNS. CDR3 protein: CASRPAGGISGANVLTF. CDR3 nucleotide sequence: TGTGCCAGCAGACCCGCCGGGGGGATCTCTGGGGCCAACGTCCTGACTTTC. The variable domain in full, with the rest retrieved from reference TRBV25-1 and TRBJ2-6, is EADIYQTPRYLVIGTGKKITLECSQTMGHDKMYWYQQDPGMELHLIHYSYGVNSTEKGDLSSESTVSRIRTEHFPLTLESARPSHTSQYLCASRPAGGISGANVLTFGAGSRLTVL.

The chain carries TRBV11-1 and TRBJ1-5; no definite D call. V was clipped by 5 bases and J by 5 bases, with 10 bases between them. CDR1 is SGHAT, CDR2 FQDESV, per germline (reference sequence). This CDR3 region has 13 residues. CDR3 loop: CASSEAPYQPQHF. The CDR3 DNA reads as TGTGCCAGCAGCGAAGCCCCTTATCAGCCCCAGCATTTT. Full variable domain (missing parts from reference TRBV11-1 and TRBJ1-5): EAEVAQSPRYKITEKSQAVAFWCDPISGHATLYWYRQILGQGPELLVQFQDESVVDDSQLPKDRFSAERLKGVDSTLKIQPAELGDSAMYLCASSEAPYQPQHFGDGTRLSIL.

V is TRBV6-5 and J is TRBJ2-7; 7 nucleotides match TRBD1. The germline V gene encodes CDR1 MNHEY and CDR2 SVGAGI. The CDR3 length is 13 residues. With V trimmed by 4 bases and J by 2 bases, 2 bases remained unmatched. DNA of the CDR3: TGTGCCAGCAGTTCTCAGGGGGCCTACGAGCAGTACTTC. As protein: CASSSQGAYEQYF.

V usage is TRBV19 and J usage is TRBJ1-2; 8 nucleotides match TRBD1. Looked up from germline, CDR1 is LNHDA and CDR2 is SQIVND (reference sequence). CDR3 length: 14 amino acids. Germline trimming cut 6 bases from V and 3 bases from J; bases unmatched to any gene: 6. As DNA, the CDR3 is TGTGCCAGTAGCCCCCCAGGGGGCGACTATGGCTACACCTTC. As protein: CASSPPGGDYGYTF. Drawing the rest from reference TRBV19 and TRBJ1-2, the complete variable domain is DGGITQSPKYLFRKEGQNVTLSCEQNLNHDAMYWYRQDPGQGLRLIYYSQIVNDFQKGDIAEGYSVSREKKESFPLTVTSAQKNPTAFYLCASSPPGGDYGYTFGSGTRLTVV.

The rearrangement joins TRBV9 to TRBJ2-7; 10 nucleotides align to TRBD1. The germline CDR1 and CDR2 sequences are SGDLS and YYNGEE. V lost 3 bases and J lost 4; bases outside the gene matches: 4. CDR3 length: 14 amino acids. CDR3 in amino acids: CASSAGTGEYEQYF. In DNA, the CDR3 is TGTGCCAGCAGCGCGGGGACAGGGGAATACGAGCAGTACTTC.

The CDR3 here is CASTQGLGNTIYF. In nucleotides, the CDR3 is TGTGCCAGCACACAGGGGTTAGGAAACACCATATATTTT. The J gene is TRBJ1-3, the V gene TRBV28; 7 bases are a match to TRBD1. The CDR3 length is 13 residues. The V and J ends lost 7 bases and 4 bases, in that order; junction bases with no gene match: 4. Germline V gene lookup returns CDR1 MDHEN and CDR2 SYDVKM.

The rearrangement uses TRBV10-3 and TRBJ1-2; TRBD1 matches at 7 bases. Germline values: CDR1 ENHRY, CDR2 SYGVKD. The CDR3 sequence is 13 residues long. The V gene end was trimmed by 5 bases and the J gene end by 6 bases; junction bases not matched to a gene: 6. This chain's CDR3 is CAISQTGYDGYTF. The CDR3 DNA reads TGTGCCATCAGTCAGACAGGGTATGATGGCTACACCTTC.

The chain employs TRBV5-4 and TRBJ2-7, with D maybe TRBD2 (5 bases). The CDR3 spans 12 residues. V lost 1 base to trimming and J lost 6 bases, with 8 bases between them. Germline assignment: CDR1 SGHNT and CDR2 YYREEE (reference sequence). The CDR3 here is CASSLSGVEQYF. The CDR3 DNA follows: TGTGCCAGCAGCTTGTCCGGGGTCGAGCAGTACTTC.

The V and J genes are TRBV7-2 and TRBJ2-7; 8 nucleotides align to TRBD1. CDR1 is SGHTA, CDR2 FQGNSA, per germline. The CDR3 is 13 residues long. Unmatched junction bases numbered 8, after V lost 6 bases and J lost 7 bases. CDR3: CASSTQGAREQYF. The CDR3 nucleotides are TGTGCCAGCAGTACCCAGGGGGCCCGGGAGCAGTACTTC.

The CDR3 DNA reads TGTGCCAGCAGCTTGAAGGGACTGGCCTACGAGCAGTACTTC. This translates into CASSLKGLAYEQYF. This chain uses TRBV5-6 with TRBJ2-7; TRBD2 might be the D (6 bases). Germline V CDR1 and CDR2: SGHDT, YYEEEE. The germline V and J ends were trimmed by 1 base and 2 bases, with 10 bases remaining between them. The CDR3 runs to 14 residues.

V usage is TRBV29-1 and J usage is TRBJ1-4, with D hard to call. The germline V gene has CDR1 SQVTM and CDR2 ANQGSEA. This CDR3 region has 12 residues. V dropped 7 bases and J dropped 4 bases, with 10 bases sitting between them. The CDR3 DNA follows: TGCAGCGGGAAGGAGTTTAATGAAAAACTGTTTTTT. Translation: CSGKEFNEKLFF.

For this clone: Distinct nucleotide sequences in the sample also encode this CDR3. V and J are TRBV5-6 and TRBJ1-1, with D tentatively TRBD1 (5 bases). CDR1 is SGHDT and CDR2 is YYEEEE in the germline V gene. The CDR3 runs 14 residues. Trimming cost V 0 bases and J 1 base, with 7 bases left between them. The CDR3 reads CASSLGGRNTEAFF. DNA of the CDR3: TGTGCCAGCAGCTTGGGGGGCCGGAACACTGAAGCTTTCTTT.

The rearrangement uses TRBV29-1 and TRBJ2-1, with TRBD1 matching over 8 bases. CDR1 is SQVTM and CDR2 is ANQGSEA in the germline V gene. This CDR3 has 19 amino acids. V dropped 2 bases and J dropped 0; count of bases not matched to a gene: 15. In nucleotides, the CDR3 is TGCAGCGTTGAACATTTTTCGAGGTTGACAGGGGCCTCCTACAATGAGCAGTTCTTC. Translated, it gives CSVEHFSRLTGASYNEQFF.

The chain uses TRBV15 and TRBJ1-1; D gene unclear. V lost 0 bases and J 3 bases, leaving 20 bases between the germline ends. The CDR3 runs to 18 residues. Germline loops: CDR1 LNHNV, CDR2 YYDKDF (reference sequence). The CDR3 sequence is CATSREREYLVSDTEAFF. The CDR3 DNA reads TGTGCCACCAGCAGAGAGAGGGAATACCTGGTATCGGACACTGAAGCTTTCTTT.

The chain links TRBV27 to TRBJ1-5; D is perhaps TRBD1 (6 bases). Germline lookup yields CDR1 MNHEY and CDR2 SMNVEV (reference sequence). This CDR3 has 15 residues. The V end was cut by 2 bases, the J end by 1 base, with 9 bases between. The CDR3 spells CASSLRGTSNQPQHF. CDR3 coding DNA: TGTGCCAGCAGTTTAAGGGGGACGAGCAATCAGCCCCAGCATTTT.

The gene calls are TRBV29-1 and TRBJ1-2; the match to TRBD1 covers 7 bases. V trimming: 6 bases; J trimming: 4 bases; junction bases outside the gene matches: 8. Germline-derived CDR1 and CDR2 are SQVTM and ANQGSEA. This CDR3 has 13 residues. Here the CDR3 reads CSVGTDDFYGYTF. CDR3 DNA sequence: TGCAGCGTGGGGACAGACGATTTCTATGGCTACACCTTC.

The V and J genes are TRBV5-1 and TRBJ2-5, with D tentatively TRBD2 (6 bases). The CDR3 is made up of 15 amino acids. Looked up from germline, CDR1 is SGHRS and CDR2 is YFSETQ. Trimming shortened V by 2 bases and J by 7 bases, and 18 bases separated the two germline ends. Here the CDR3 reads CASSLASEGSGTQYF. CDR3 in DNA: TGCGCCAGCAGCTTAGCTAGCGAGGGATCTGGGACCCAGTACTTC.

V and J are TRBV4-3 and TRBJ2-3; weak D call: TRBD2 (6 bases). The CDR3 runs to 17 residues. CDR1 and CDR2 (germline): LGHNA, YSLEER. The V and J ends lost 1 base and 5 bases respectively, with 19 bases between them. The CDR3 spells CASSQAGPGTLGDTQYF. The CDR3 DNA follows: TGCGCCAGCAGCCAAGCGGGACCCGGGACTTTAGGAGATACGCAGTATTTT.

The chain is built from TRBV11-2 and TRBJ2-7; D is uncertain. CDR3 length equals 11 residues. Germline loops: CDR1 SGHAT, CDR2 FQNNGV. Trimming stripped 2 bases from V and 6 bases from J, with 5 bases between. This chain's CDR3 is CASSLFLEQYF. The CDR3 DNA follows: TGTGCCAGCAGCTTATTCCTCGAGCAGTACTTC.

V and J are TRBV4-1 and TRBJ2-7, with 8 bases that match TRBD1. V lost 0 bases to trimming and J lost 6 bases; unmatched junction nucleotides: 10. This CDR3 comprises 16 residues. CDR1 and CDR2 (germline): MGHRA, YSYEKL. This chain's CDR3 is CASSQEGMGQAREQYF. The CDR3 DNA reads TGCGCCAGCAGCCAAGAAGGAATGGGACAGGCGCGCGAGCAGTACTTC.